These 26 T cell receptor beta chains were sequenced from one sample in a study of naive and memory T cell subsets. Two oligonucleotides, mixed equimolar, formed the beta constant-region primer covering TRBC1 and TRBC2. TCRdb redid the calling of the UMI-ligation and nested PCR reads with MiXCR, one entry per CDR3 protein. The data hold 32,000 or so distinct CDR3 sequences, with about 14% observed a single time. Input material: effector memory CD4+ T cells from blood. Documented subset: effector memory, CD45RA- CD27-. The receptors originated from a human donor in good health.

The chain couples TRBV25-1 to TRBJ2-2; D not resolved. Trimming cost V 8 bases and J 0 bases, with 16 bases left between them. The V gene's germline CDR1 is MGHDK and CDR2 SYGVNS. This CDR3 has 16 amino acids. The CDR3 is CASGKTGRPNTGELFF. Written as DNA, the CDR3 is TGTGCCAGCGGGAAAACCGGACGGCCGAACACCGGGGAGCTGTTTTTT.

The table lists this clonotype with many counts. The CDR3 region has the DNA TGTGCCTGGAGAGCTTGGGGGAGGAACAATGAGCAGTTCTTC. It translates to CAWRAWGRNNEQFF. The chain employs TRBV30 and TRBJ2-1, with D perhaps TRBD2 (6 bases). The CDR3 runs to 14 residues. V was shortened by 3 bases and J by 5 bases, with 14 bases between the two germline ends. CDR1 and CDR2 from the germline V gene are GTSNPN and SVGIG (reference sequence).

There are many counts of this clonotype. V and J are TRBV7-8 and TRBJ1-4; TRBD1 matches 8 bases. This CDR3 spans 16 amino acids. Germline V gene data show CDR1 as SGHVS and CDR2 as FQNEAQ. Trimming took 4 bases from V and 0 from J; bases not matched to a gene: 4. CDR3 protein: CASSSKQGATNEKLFF. The CDR3 bases are TGTGCCAGCAGCTCAAAACAGGGGGCAACTAATGAAAAACTGTTTTTT.

The chain carries TRBV27 and TRBJ1-5; D uncertain. The V end was cut by 2 bases, the J end by 7 bases, with 6 bases between. Looked up from germline, CDR1 is MNHEY and CDR2 is SMNVEV (reference sequence). The CDR3 covers 12 residues. In nucleotides, the CDR3 is TGTGCCAGCAGTTTACTTGGGCAGCCCCAGCATTTT. This gives the protein CASSLLGQPQHF.

The rearrangement joins TRBV7-2 to TRBJ2-4; the D is unclear. CDR3 length: 11 amino acids. The V end lost 5 bases, the J end lost 7 bases, and 6 bases lay between the germline ends. CDR1 is SGHTA, CDR2 FQGNSA, per germline. CDR3 protein: CASSPRNIQYF. In DNA form, the CDR3 reads TGTGCCAGCAGCCCCCGGAACATTCAGTACTTC. The full variable domain, with the rest looked up from reference TRBV7-2 and TRBJ2-4, is GAGVSQSPSNKVTEKGKDVELRCDPISGHTALYWYRQSLGQGLEFLIYFQGNSAPDKSGLPSDRFSAERTGGSVSTLTIQRTQQEDSAVYLCASSPRNIQYFGAGTRLSVL.

This clonotype was seen at least ten times. This sequence joins TRBV11-2 and TRBJ2-1; no clear D. Germline CDR1 reads SGHAT; CDR2 reads FQNNGV. Trimming pared 3 bases from V and 4 bases from J, leaving 4 bases between. CDR3 length: 12 residues. CDR3 protein: CASSFAYNEQFF. The CDR3 bases are TGTGCCAGCAGCTTCGCATACAATGAGCAGTTCTTC.

Comments on this clonotype: It may be a read error: a sequence one base away is much more abundant. This chain uses TRBV5-1 with TRBJ2-1; 7 nucleotides line up with TRBD1. Germline V lookup: CDR1 SGHRS, CDR2 YFSETQ. This CDR3 has 13 amino acids. Unmatched junction bases numbered 2, after V lost 3 bases and J lost 5 bases. CDR3 sequence (DNA): TGCGCCAGCAGCTGGGGACAGAACAATGAGCAGTTCTTC. Translated: CASSWGQNNEQFF.

This clonotype was counted only a few times. This chain links TRBV13 with TRBJ2-7; D is undetermined. The CDR3 runs 14 residues. CDR1 and CDR2 from the germline V gene are PRHDT and FYEKMQ (reference sequence). V shed 8 bases and J shed 0 bases, with 14 bases lying between them. CDR3 bases: TGTGCCAGCTGCGAGGCGCACAGCTCCTACGAGCAGTACTTC. Protein sequence: CASCEAHSSYEQYF.

This chain links TRBV29-1 with TRBJ2-7; no firm D call. Germline CDR1 reads SQVTM; CDR2 reads ANQGSEA. The CDR3 is 13 amino acids. The germline V and J ends were trimmed by 3 bases and 2 bases, with 11 bases remaining between them. The CDR3 reads CSVDGPTPYEQYF. DNA of the CDR3: TGCAGCGTTGACGGACCGACCCCCTACGAGCAGTACTTC.

The V gene is TRBV29-1, the J gene TRBJ2-1; 13 bases are shared with TRBD2. V trimming: 5 bases; J trimming: 3 bases; junction bases outside the gene matches: 7. Germline CDR1 and CDR2: SQVTM and ANQGSEA. This CDR3 is built from 16 residues. The CDR3 here is CSVSKLAGGFYNEQFF. DNA for the CDR3: TGCAGCGTTTCTAAACTAGCGGGAGGGTTCTACAATGAGCAGTTCTTC.

Only a few counts were recorded for this clonotype. The rearrangement links TRBV28 to TRBJ2-3; 7 nucleotides match TRBD2. CDR3 size: 14 residues. V lost 7 bases to trimming and J lost 6 bases; unmatched junction nucleotides: 10. Germline values: CDR1 MDHEN, CDR2 SYDVKM. CDR3 sequence reads: CASKIPGLSDTQYF. The CDR3 nucleotides read TGTGCCAGCAAAATCCCGGGACTATCTGATACGCAGTATTTT.

This clonotype came up many times. The J gene is TRBJ1-5, the V gene TRBV20-1; 9 positions match TRBD1. The V and J ends lost 3 bases and 0 bases, in that order; junction bases with no gene match: 9. Germline CDR1 DFQATT, CDR2 SNEGSKA (reference sequence). The length of the CDR3 is 17 residues. The CDR3 sequence is CSASGTGRGISNQPQHF. The CDR3 DNA follows: TGCAGTGCTAGTGGGACAGGGAGGGGGATTAGCAATCAGCCCCAGCATTTT.

This clonotype was detected only a few times. The V and J genes are TRBV10-3 and TRBJ2-7; TRBD2 might be the D (5 bases). Germline CDR1 reads ENHRY; CDR2 reads SYGVKD. This CDR3 is built from 14 residues. V dropped 6 bases and J dropped 4 bases, with 16 bases sitting between them. The CDR3, as DNA: TGTGCCATCAGCCCGTCCGGGAAAGAATACGAGCAGTACTTC. Its translation is CAISPSGKEYEQYF.

In its sample, this clonotype was seen a few times. A read error may explain this, as a much larger clone is one base away. The V and J genes are TRBV29-1 and TRBJ2-6, with D possibly called TRBD1 or TRBD2 (5 bases each). Germline CDR1 and CDR2: SQVTM and ANQGSEA. CDR3 length: 13 residues. Trimming shortened V by 1 base and J by 4 bases, and 5 bases separated the two germline ends. The CDR3 region has the DNA TGCAGCGTTGAAGGGGACGGGGCCAACGTCCTGACTTTC. Encoded protein: CSVEGDGANVLTF.

The genes are TRBV19 and TRBJ1-2; D ambiguous. Trimming pared 3 bases from V and 1 base from J, leaving 9 bases between. The CDR3 has 14 residues. CDR1 LNHDA and CDR2 SQIVND come from the germline V gene (reference sequence). The CDR3 DNA follows: TGTGCCAGTAGTATTGGGTCGGATAACTATGGCTACACCTTC. This gives the protein CASSIGSDNYGYTF.

This clonotype was observed at least ten times. The V and J genes are TRBV6-5 and TRBJ2-1, with 7 bases identical to TRBD1. The V segment lost 2 bases and the J segment 7 bases; nucleotides outside the gene matches: 11. In germline, CDR1 is MNHEY, CDR2 SVGAGI. This CDR3 has 16 residues. The CDR3 reads CASSYPTGLGRNEQFF. CDR3 DNA sequence: TGTGCCAGCAGTTACCCGACAGGGTTAGGAAGGAATGAGCAGTTCTTC.

This clonotype was picked up many times. V is TRBV7-9 and J is TRBJ1-1; D remains ambiguous. V was cut by 5 bases and J by 0 bases, with 13 bases left in between. From germline, CDR1 is SEHNR and CDR2 FQNEAQ (reference sequence). The CDR3 sequence is 15 residues long. The CDR3 nucleotides are TGTGCCAGCAGCCAGTGGACGTATCTGAACACTGAAGCTTTCTTT. It yields the protein CASSQWTYLNTEAFF.

This clonotype has at least ten counts. V is TRBV7-2 and J is TRBJ1-1; D gene unclear. The V gene lost 1 base and the J gene lost 4 bases, with 16 bases spanning the gap. Germline lookup yields CDR1 SGHTA and CDR2 FQGNSA. The CDR3 runs to 16 residues. CDR3 nucleotide sequence: TGTGCCAGCAGCTTAGATGACACCCGGAGGGCCACTGAAGCTTTCTTT. Its protein is CASSLDDTRRATEAFF.

V gene TRBV7-9 combines with J gene TRBJ2-3, with TRBD2 matching 7 bases. CDR3 length: 14 amino acids. The junction had 1 base not matched to a gene; V was cut back by 0 bases and J by 4 bases. Germline V lookup: CDR1 SEHNR, CDR2 FQNEAQ (reference sequence). DNA for the CDR3: TGTGCCAGCAGCTTAGCGGGAGGGGCAGATACGCAGTATTTT. Translated: CASSLAGGADTQYF.

The chain carries TRBV19 and TRBJ2-2, with 15 bases that match TRBD2. Trimming removed 5 bases from V and 0 bases from J; junction bases left unmatched: 7. CDR3 length: 19 residues. Germline values: CDR1 LNHDA, CDR2 SQIVND (reference sequence). The CDR3 coding sequence is TGTGCCAGTAGTGACGCGGGACTAGCGGGAGGAGCGAACACCGGGGAGCTGTTTTTT. Its translation: CASSDAGLAGGANTGELFF.

This clonotype was recorded at least ten times. The chain joins TRBV4-1 to TRBJ2-1, with 10 bases fitting TRBD1. V lost 4 bases to trimming and J lost 7 bases; unmatched junction nucleotides: 7. Germline-derived CDR1 and CDR2 are MGHRA and YSYEKL. This CDR3 spans 15 amino acids. The CDR3 DNA sequence: TGCGCCAGCAGCCTTGGACAGGGGGTAAGGAATGAGCAGTTCTTC. Its protein is CASSLGQGVRNEQFF.

The chain carries TRBV7-9 and TRBJ1-4; maybe TRBD1 (6 bases). V shed 4 bases and J shed 3 bases, with 12 bases lying between them. The V gene's germline CDR1 is SEHNR and CDR2 FQNEAQ (reference sequence). CDR3 size: 15 residues. The CDR3 here is CASSSGQSPNEKLFF. CDR3 nucleotide sequence: TGTGCCAGCAGCTCGGGACAAAGCCCTAATGAAAAACTGTTTTTT.

This clonotype has more than one count but fewer than ten. The chain couples TRBV12-3 or TRBV12-4 to TRBJ2-7, with 7 bases identical to TRBD1. J lost 4 bases, V lost 6 bases, and 9 bases had no gene match. This CDR3 contains 14 residues. CDR3: CASRRSEGAYEQYF. DNA for the CDR3: TGTGCCAGCAGGCGGAGTGAGGGGGCTTACGAGCAGTACTTC.

This clonotype was recorded many times. This chain uses TRBV12-3 or TRBV12-4 with TRBJ2-3, with 7 bases fitting TRBD1. The length of the CDR3 is 14 residues. Germline trimming cut 5 bases from V and 2 bases from J; bases unmatched to any gene: 4. The CDR3 spells CASSLQGLTDTQYF. The CDR3 DNA is TGTGCCAGCAGTCTACAGGGGCTCACAGATACGCAGTATTTT.

This clonotype was seen a few times. The chain has TRBV5-4 and TRBJ1-2; TRBD1 agrees at 9 bases. With 0 bases clipped from V and 9 bases from J, the junction kept 9 bases outside the gene matches. The CDR3 spans 15 residues. CDR1 and CDR2 from the germline V gene are SGHNT and YYREEE (reference sequence). CDR3: CASSLALPGQGSYTF. CDR3 coding DNA: TGTGCCAGCAGCTTGGCACTACCAGGACAGGGGAGCTACACCTTC.

This clonotype was detected ten times or more. The V and J genes are TRBV6-2 or TRBV6-3 and TRBJ2-3, with 7 nucleotides matching TRBD1. Germline CDR1 and CDR2: MNHEY and SVGEGT. V was clipped by 6 bases and J by 1 base; unmatched bases: 4. The CDR3 has 14 amino acids. This chain's CDR3 is CASSYGQGTDTQYF. The CDR3, as DNA: TGTGCCAGCAGCTACGGACAGGGCACAGATACGCAGTATTTT.